This entry lists 7 T cell receptor beta chains sequenced from one sample in a study of T cells of healthy individuals. TCRdb reanalysed the 5' RACE reads using MiXCR and keeps one entry per CDR3 protein. Among about 63,000 distinct CDR3 sequences, about 17% were seen once, and the ten largest hold about 4.7%. The receptors stem from a human donor in good health.

CDR3 bases: TGTGCCAGCAGTTTTGGTTTGTCCGGGACAGACTACGAGCAGTACTTC. As protein: CASSFGLSGTDYEQYF. This chain uses TRBV6-5 with TRBJ2-7, with 7 bases lining up with TRBD1. This CDR3 contains 16 residues. Per germline, CDR1 MNHEY and CDR2 SVGAGI. The J segment lost 3 bases and the V segment lost 4 bases, leaving 12 bases of the junction unmatched.

The chain employs TRBV18 and TRBJ2-5; D is perhaps TRBD2 (5 bases). Germline-derived CDR1 and CDR2 are KGHSH and LQKENI. The CDR3 has 14 amino acids. V dropped 2 bases and J dropped 2 bases, with 9 bases sitting between them. CDR3 in DNA: TGTGCCAGCTCACCATCGGGGATACAAGAGACCCAGTACTTC. This sequence encodes CASSPSGIQETQYF. Variable domain in full (rest from reference TRBV18 and TRBJ2-5): NAGVMQNPRHLVRRRGQEARLRCSPMKGHSHVYWYRQLPEEGLKFMVYLQKENIIDESGMPKERFSAEFPKEGPSILRIQQVVRGDSAAYFCASSPSGIQETQYFGPGTRLLVL.

This clonotype was found a few times. The chain links TRBV4-1 to TRBJ2-1; 8 nucleotides match TRBD2. After removal of 4 bases from V and 4 bases from J, the junction contained 9 bases not matched to a gene. This CDR3 contains 16 residues. The V gene's germline CDR1 is MGHRA and CDR2 YSYEKL. This chain's CDR3 is CASSPLLADEYNEQFF. CDR3 nucleotides: TGCGCCAGCAGCCCATTACTAGCGGACGAGTACAATGAGCAGTTCTTC.

Many counts were recorded for this clonotype. In DNA, the CDR3 is TGCAGTGCTGGGACGGGCTCCTATAATTCACCCCTCCACTTT. This sequence encodes CSAGTGSYNSPLHF. The J gene is TRBJ1-6, the V gene TRBV20-1; a possible D gene is TRBD1 (5 bases). Germline lookup yields CDR1 DFQATT and CDR2 SNEGSKA (reference sequence). The V end lost 5 bases, the J end lost 0 bases, and 8 bases lay between the germline ends. The CDR3 is made up of 14 amino acids.

The rearrangement joins TRBV28 to TRBJ2-3; possibly TRBD2 for D (6 bases). Per the germline V gene, CDR1 is MDHEN and CDR2 is SYDVKM. V was cut by 1 base and J by 6 bases, with 14 bases left in between. CDR3 length: 15 amino acids. DNA of the CDR3: TGTGCCAGCAGTTTATTTGGGGCCGGAGGGGATACGCAGTATTTT. Amino acid sequence: CASSLFGAGGDTQYF. Variable domain in full (rest from reference TRBV28 and TRBJ2-3): DVKVTQSSRYLVKRTGEKVFLECVQDMDHENMFWYRQDPGLGLRLIYFSYDVKMKEKGDIPEGYSVSREKKERFSLILESASTNQTSMYLCASSLFGAGGDTQYFGPGTRLTVL.

The chain carries TRBV3-1 and TRBJ1-1, with 8 bases identical to TRBD1. J gave up 2 bases and V 4 bases, and 9 bases lay outside the gene matches. The CDR3 length is 16 residues. CDR1 and CDR2 from the germline V gene are LGHDT and YNNKEL (reference sequence). For the CDR3, the DNA is TGTGCCAGCAGCCGACTTCAGGGGGCAAGTAACACTGAAGCTTTCTTT. Its protein is CASSRLQGASNTEAFF.

This clonotype was counted between two and nine times. V gene TRBV9 combines with J gene TRBJ2-1; 8 bases are a match to TRBD2. The CDR3 sequence is 16 residues long. CDR1 is SGDLS, CDR2 YYNGEE, per germline. V gave up 0 bases and J gave up 7 bases; unmatched junction bases: 9. The CDR3 DNA sequence: TGTGCCAGCAGCGTAGTTCCTAGCGGGCCTCGTAATGAGCAGTTCTTC. The encoded protein is CASSVVPSGPRNEQFF.